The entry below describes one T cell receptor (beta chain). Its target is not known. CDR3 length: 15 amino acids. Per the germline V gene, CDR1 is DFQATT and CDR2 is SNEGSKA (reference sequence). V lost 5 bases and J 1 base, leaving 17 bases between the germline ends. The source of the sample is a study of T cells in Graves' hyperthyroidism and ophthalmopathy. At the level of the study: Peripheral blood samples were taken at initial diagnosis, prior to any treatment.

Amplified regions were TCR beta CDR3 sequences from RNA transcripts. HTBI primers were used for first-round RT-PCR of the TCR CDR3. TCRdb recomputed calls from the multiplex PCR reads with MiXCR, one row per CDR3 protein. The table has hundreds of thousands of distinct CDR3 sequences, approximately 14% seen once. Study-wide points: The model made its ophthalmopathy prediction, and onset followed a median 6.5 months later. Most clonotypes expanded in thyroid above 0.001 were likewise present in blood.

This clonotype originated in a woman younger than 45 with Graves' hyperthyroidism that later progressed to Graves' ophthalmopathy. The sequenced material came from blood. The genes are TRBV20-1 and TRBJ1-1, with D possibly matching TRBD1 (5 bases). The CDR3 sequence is CSAPHRGGTNTEAFF. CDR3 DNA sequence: TGCAGTGCTCCCCACCGCGGGGGAACGAACACTGAAGCTTTCTTT.